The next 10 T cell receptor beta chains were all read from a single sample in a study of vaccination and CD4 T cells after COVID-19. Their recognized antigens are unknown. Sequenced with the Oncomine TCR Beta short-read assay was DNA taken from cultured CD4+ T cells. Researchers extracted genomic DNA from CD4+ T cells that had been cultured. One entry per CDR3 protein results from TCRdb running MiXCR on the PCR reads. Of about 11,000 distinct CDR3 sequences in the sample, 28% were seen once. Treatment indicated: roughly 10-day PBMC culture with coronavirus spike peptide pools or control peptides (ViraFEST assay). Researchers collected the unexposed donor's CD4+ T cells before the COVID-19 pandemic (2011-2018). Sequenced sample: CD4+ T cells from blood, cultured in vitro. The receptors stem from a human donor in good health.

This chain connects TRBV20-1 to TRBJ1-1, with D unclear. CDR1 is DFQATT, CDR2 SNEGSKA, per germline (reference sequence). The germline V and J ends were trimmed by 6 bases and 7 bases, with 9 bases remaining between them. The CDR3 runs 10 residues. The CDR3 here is CSAGRLEAFF. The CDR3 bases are TGCAGTGCCGGACGGCTTGAAGCTTTCTTT.

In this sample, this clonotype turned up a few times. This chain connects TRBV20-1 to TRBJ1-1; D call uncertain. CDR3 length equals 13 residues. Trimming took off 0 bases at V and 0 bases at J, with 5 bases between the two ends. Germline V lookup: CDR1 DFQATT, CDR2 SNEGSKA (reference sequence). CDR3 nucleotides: TGCAGTGCTAGAGAACAGATGAACACTGAAGCTTTCTTT. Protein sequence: CSAREQMNTEAFF.

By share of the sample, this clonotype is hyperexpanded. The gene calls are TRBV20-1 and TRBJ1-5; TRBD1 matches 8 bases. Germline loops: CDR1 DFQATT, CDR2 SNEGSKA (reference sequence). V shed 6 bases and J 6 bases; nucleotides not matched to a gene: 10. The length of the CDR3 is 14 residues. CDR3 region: CSARGQGGSQPQHF. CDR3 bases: TGCAGTGCGCGCGGACAGGGCGGTAGTCAGCCCCAGCATTTT.

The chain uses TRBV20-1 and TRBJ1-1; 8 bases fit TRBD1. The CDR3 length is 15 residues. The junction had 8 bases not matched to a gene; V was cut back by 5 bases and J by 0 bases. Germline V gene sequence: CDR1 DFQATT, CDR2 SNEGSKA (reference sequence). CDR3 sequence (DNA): TGCAGTGCTCCTGACAGGGGTCTAATGAACACTGAAGCTTTCTTT. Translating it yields CSAPDRGLMNTEAFF.

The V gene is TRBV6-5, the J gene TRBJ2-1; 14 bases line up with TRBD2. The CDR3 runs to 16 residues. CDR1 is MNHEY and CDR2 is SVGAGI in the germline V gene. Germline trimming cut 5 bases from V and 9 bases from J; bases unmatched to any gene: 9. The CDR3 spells CASSNPTSGRASEQFF. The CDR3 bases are TGTGCCAGCAGTAACCCGACTAGCGGGAGGGCCAGTGAGCAGTTCTTC.

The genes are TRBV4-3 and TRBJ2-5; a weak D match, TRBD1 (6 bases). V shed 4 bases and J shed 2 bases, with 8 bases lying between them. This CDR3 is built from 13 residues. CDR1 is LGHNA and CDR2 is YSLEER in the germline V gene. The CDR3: CASSRTEQETQYF. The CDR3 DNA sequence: TGCGCCAGCAGCCGGACAGAGCAAGAGACCCAGTACTTC.

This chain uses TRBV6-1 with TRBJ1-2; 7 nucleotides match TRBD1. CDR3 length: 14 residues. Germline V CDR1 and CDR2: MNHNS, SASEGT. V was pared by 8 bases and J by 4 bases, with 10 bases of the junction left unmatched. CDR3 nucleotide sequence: TGTGCCAGCGGATTACAGGGGCCTTCCTATGGCTACACCTTC. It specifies CASGLQGPSYGYTF.

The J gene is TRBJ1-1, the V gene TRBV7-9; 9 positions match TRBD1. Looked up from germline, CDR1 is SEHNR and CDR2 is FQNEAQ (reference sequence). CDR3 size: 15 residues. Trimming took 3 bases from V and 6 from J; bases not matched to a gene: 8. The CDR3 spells CASSFTGGPDAEAFF. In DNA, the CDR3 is TGTGCCAGCAGCTTTACAGGGGGCCCGGACGCTGAAGCTTTCTTT.

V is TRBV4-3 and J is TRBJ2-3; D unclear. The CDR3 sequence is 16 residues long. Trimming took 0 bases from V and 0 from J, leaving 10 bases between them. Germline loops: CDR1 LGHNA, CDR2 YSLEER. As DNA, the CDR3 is TGCGCCAGCAGCCAAGATCACGGATGGAGCACAGATACGCAGTATTTT. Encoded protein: CASSQDHGWSTDTQYF.

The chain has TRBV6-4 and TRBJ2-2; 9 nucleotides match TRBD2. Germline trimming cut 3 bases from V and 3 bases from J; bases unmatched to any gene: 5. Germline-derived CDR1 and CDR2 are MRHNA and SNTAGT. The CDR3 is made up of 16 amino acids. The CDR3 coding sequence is TGTGCCAGCAGTGATAGAATAGCGGGAGACACCGGGGAGCTGTTTTTT. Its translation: CASSDRIAGDTGELFF.